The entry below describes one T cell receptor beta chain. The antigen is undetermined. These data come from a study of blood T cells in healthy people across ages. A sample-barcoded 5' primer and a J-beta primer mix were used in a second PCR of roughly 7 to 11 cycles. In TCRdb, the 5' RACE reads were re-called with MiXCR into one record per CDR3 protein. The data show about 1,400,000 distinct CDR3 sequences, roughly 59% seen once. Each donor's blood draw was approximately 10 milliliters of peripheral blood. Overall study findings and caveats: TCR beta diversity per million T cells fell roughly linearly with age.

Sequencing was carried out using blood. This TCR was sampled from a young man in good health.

In DNA form, the CDR3 reads TGCGCCAGCAGCCAAGTTGAAGGGGCGATGAACCAGCCCCAGCATTTT. Translated, it gives CASSQVEGAMNQPQHF. This chain links TRBV4-1 with TRBJ1-5; TRBD1 is a possible D gene (5 bases). The CDR3 has 16 residues. V lost 1 base and J 7 bases, leaving 17 bases between the germline ends. Germline V gene lookup returns CDR1 MGHRA and CDR2 YSYEKL.